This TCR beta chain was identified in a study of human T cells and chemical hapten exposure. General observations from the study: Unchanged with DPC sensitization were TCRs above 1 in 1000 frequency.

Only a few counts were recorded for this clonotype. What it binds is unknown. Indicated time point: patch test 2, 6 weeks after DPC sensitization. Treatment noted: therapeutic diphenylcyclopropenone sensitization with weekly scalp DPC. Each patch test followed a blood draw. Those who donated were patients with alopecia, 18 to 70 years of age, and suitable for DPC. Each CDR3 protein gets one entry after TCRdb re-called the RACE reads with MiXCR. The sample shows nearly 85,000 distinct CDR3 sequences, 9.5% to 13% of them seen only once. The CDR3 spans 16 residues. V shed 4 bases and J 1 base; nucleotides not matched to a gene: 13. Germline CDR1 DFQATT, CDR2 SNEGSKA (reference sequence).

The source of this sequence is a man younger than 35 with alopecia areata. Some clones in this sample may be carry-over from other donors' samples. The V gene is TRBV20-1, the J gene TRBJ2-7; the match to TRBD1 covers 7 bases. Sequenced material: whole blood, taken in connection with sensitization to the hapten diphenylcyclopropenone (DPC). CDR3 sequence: CSAKPLDRALSYEQYV. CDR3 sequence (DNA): TGCAGTGCTAAACCCCTAGACAGGGCCTTATCCTACGAGCAGTACGTC.